Following are 14 T cell receptor beta chains from one sample sequenced in a study of T cells expressing NK-cell markers. Using the 5' RACE reads, TCRdb records one entry per CDR3 protein without DNA. This table holds some 340,000 distinct CDR3 sequences. The sequenced material came from blood T cells: a sorted CD56 or NKG2C T cell subset, CD4+ or CD8+ T cells, or bulk PBMC T cells (not recorded which). These receptors came from a man aged 18 to 70 in good health.

The gene calls are TRBV15 and TRBJ1-5. Germline V lookup: CDR1 LNHNV, CDR2 YYDKDF (reference sequence). CDR3 length: 15 residues. The CDR3 spells CATSRDTRGHQPQHF.

This chain uses TRBV5-1 with TRBJ2-1; TCRdb names TRBD1, which stays unverified in the absence of DNA. The germline V gene has CDR1 SGHRS and CDR2 YFSETQ. This CDR3 spans 17 amino acids. The CDR3 protein is CASSLVAGATGGNEQFF.

The chain joins TRBV3-1 to TRBJ1-6. The CDR3 is 11 amino acids. In germline, CDR1 is LGHDT, CDR2 YNNKEL (reference sequence). CDR3 loop: CASSQAESLHF.

The chain employs TRBV3-1 and TRBJ2-2; the D call from TCRdb, TRBD1, cannot be confirmed without DNA. The V gene's germline CDR1 is LGHDT and CDR2 YNNKEL (reference sequence). This CDR3 is 17 amino acids long. The CDR3 sequence: CASSQRMGTRNTGELFF.

The chain couples TRBV28 to TRBJ1-2; TCRdb selects TRBD1, and the lack of DNA leaves this call unchecked. The germline V gene has CDR1 MDHEN and CDR2 SYDVKM. The CDR3 extends over 13 amino acids. CDR3 sequence: CASSLGRASGYTF.

The rearrangement links TRBV20-1 to TRBJ2-3; with no DNA, the TCRdb D assignment of TRBD2 cannot be verified. This CDR3 comprises 19 residues. The germline CDR1 and CDR2 sequences are DFQATT and SNEGSKA (reference sequence). This CDR3 is CSAKSVVRRGPSSTDTQYF.

The rearrangement links TRBV5-1 to TRBJ2-4; the D gene TCRdb calls, TRBD1, cannot be checked with no DNA. The CDR3 consists of 20 residues. The germline gives CDR1 SGHRS, CDR2 YFSETQ. The CDR3: CASSAYSGGVWERAKNIQYF. Full variable domain (outside the CDR3, taken from reference TRBV5-1 and TRBJ2-4): KAGVTQTPRYLIKTRGQQVTLSCSPISGHRSVSWYQQTPGQGLQFLFEYFSETQRNKGNFPGRFSGRQFSNSRSEMNVSTLELGDSALYLCASSAYSGGVWERAKNIQYFGAGTRLSVL.

The chain combines TRBV6-1 with TRBJ2-2; there is no DNA to check the TCRdb D call of TRBD1. The CDR3 length is 14 residues. Germline V gene lookup returns CDR1 MNHNS and CDR2 SASEGT. CDR3: CASSLRDRDGELFF.

V is TRBV20-1 and J is TRBJ2-1; TCRdb lists TRBD2, though no DNA is available to test this call. This CDR3 spans 16 amino acids. CDR1 DFQATT and CDR2 SNEGSKA come from the germline V gene (reference sequence). The CDR3 region is CSAGYTSRKTYNEQFF.

The V gene is TRBV2, the J gene TRBJ2-3; TCRdb's D call of TRBD2 is untestable without DNA. Germline V gene sequence: CDR1 SNHLY, CDR2 FYNNEI. The CDR3 length is 15 residues. The CDR3 spells CAGIRGTTSTDTQYF.

The chain couples TRBV11-3 to TRBJ2-1; the D call from TCRdb, TRBD1, cannot be confirmed without DNA. Germline V gene sequence: CDR1 SGHNT, CDR2 YENEEA. CDR3 length equals 15 residues. CDR3: CASSLDRGIYNEQFF.

CDR3 amino acids: CAWSAGDRITDTQYF. The V gene is TRBV30, the J gene TRBJ2-3; TCRdb's D gene call, TRBD1, goes unchecked for lack of DNA. Germline CDR1 is GTSNPN and CDR2 is SVGIG (reference sequence). CDR3 length equals 15 residues.

The chain recombines TRBV19 with TRBJ2-5; with no DNA, the TCRdb D assignment of TRBD2 cannot be verified. The germline gives CDR1 LNHDA, CDR2 SQIVND (reference sequence). This CDR3 has 14 residues. The CDR3 region is CASNKRGTQETQYF.

V is TRBV20-1 and J is TRBJ2-7; no DNA is available, so the TRBD2 call from TCRdb remains unchecked. CDR1 DFQATT and CDR2 SNEGSKA come from the germline V gene (reference sequence). The CDR3 consists of 16 residues. Here the CDR3 reads CSAGLIRRGGLYEQYF.